The source of this T cell receptor (beta chain) is a study of shared clonotypes between healthy human individuals. Study-wide context: Donors, aged 18 to 49, were a couple of women and three men.

Naive CD8 cells comprised CD45RO-negative, CCR7-positively selected cells, excluding terminally differentiated effector memory CD45RA+ cells. This clone was counted once. What it binds is not known. This sample also contains other DNA sequences that code for the same CDR3. The CDR3 is made up of 15 amino acids. V shed 0 bases and J shed 2 bases, with 12 bases lying between them. CDR1 is SGDLS and CDR2 is YYNGEE in the germline V gene. Study-wide results and limits: Sampling included only blood; tissue repertoires likely differ. Clonotype sharing across donors was expected to vary with sequencing depth.

Assay runs were performed at deep level. Repertoires were generated with immunoSEQ multiplex PCR, while TCRdb's copy carries only in-frame clones and drops some. The sample has about 1,800,000 clones; approximately 94% are singletons. The clonotype originates from a man aged 18-30 years in good health. Sequencing input: naive CD8+ T cells sorted from blood. The chain joins TRBV9 to TRBJ2-7, with D possibly being TRBD1 or TRBD2 (5 bases each). CDR3 residues: CASSVAGTGTYEQYF. The CDR3 DNA reads as TGTGCCAGCAGCGTAGCCGGGACGGGGACCTACGAGCAGTACTTC.